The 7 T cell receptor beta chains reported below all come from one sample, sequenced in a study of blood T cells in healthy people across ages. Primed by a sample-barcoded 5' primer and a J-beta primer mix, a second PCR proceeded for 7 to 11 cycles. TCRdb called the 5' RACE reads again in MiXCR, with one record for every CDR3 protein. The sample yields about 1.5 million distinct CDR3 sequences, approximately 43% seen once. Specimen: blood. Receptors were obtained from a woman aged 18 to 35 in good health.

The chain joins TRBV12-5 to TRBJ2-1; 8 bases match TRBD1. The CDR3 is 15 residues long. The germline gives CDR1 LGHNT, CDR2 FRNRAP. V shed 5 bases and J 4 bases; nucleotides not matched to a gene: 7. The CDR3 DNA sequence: TGTGCTAGTGGTGGTGGACAGGGTAGGTACAATGAGCAGTTCTTC. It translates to CASGGGQGRYNEQFF.

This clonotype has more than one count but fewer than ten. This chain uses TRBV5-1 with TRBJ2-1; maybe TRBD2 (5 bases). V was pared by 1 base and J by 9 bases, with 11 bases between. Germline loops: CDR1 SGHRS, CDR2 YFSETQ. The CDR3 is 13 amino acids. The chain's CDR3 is CASSLSGWREQFF. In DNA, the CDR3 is TGCGCCAGCAGCTTGTCGGGATGGCGTGAGCAGTTCTTC.

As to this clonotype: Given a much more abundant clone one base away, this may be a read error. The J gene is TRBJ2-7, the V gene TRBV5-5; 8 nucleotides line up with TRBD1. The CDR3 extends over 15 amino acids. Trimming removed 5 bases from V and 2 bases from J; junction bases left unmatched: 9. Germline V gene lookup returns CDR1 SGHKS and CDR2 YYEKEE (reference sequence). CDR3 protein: CASRKGDRITYEQYF. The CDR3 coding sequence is TGTGCCAGCAGGAAGGGGGACAGGATTACCTACGAGCAGTACTTC.

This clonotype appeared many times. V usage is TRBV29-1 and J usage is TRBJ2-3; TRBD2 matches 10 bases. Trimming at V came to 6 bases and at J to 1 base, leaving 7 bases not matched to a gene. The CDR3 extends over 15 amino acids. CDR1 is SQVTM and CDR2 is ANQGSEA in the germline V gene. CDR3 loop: CSVARLAGGTDTQYF. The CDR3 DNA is TGCAGCGTCGCCCGGCTAGCGGGGGGCACAGATACGCAGTATTTT.

The DNA of the CDR3 is TGTGCCAGCAGTCGGGACAGGCTCGACAACAATGAGCAGTTCTTC. Translation gives CASSRDRLDNNEQFF. The chain has TRBV27 and TRBJ2-1, with 8 bases lining up with TRBD1. CDR1 and CDR2 (germline): MNHEY, SMNVEV (reference sequence). This CDR3 is built from 15 residues. Trimming at V came to 5 bases and at J to 5 bases, leaving 8 bases not matched to a gene.

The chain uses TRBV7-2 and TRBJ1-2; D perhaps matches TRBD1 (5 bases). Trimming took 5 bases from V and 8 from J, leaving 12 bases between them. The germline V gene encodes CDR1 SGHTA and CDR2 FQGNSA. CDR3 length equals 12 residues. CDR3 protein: CASSPARGGYTF. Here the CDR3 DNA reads TGTGCCAGCAGCCCGGCAAGGGGCGGCTACACCTTC.

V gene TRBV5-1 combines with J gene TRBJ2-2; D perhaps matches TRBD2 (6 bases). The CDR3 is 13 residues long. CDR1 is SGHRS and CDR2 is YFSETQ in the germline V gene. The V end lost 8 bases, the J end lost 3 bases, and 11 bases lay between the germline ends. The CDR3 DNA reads TGCGCCAGTTTGCGGGGAGACACCGGGGAGCTGTTTTTT. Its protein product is CASLRGDTGELFF. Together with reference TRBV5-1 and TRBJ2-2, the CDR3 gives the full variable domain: KAGVTQTPRYLIKTRGQQVTLSCSPISGHRSVSWYQQTPGQGLQFLFEYFSETQRNKGNFPGRFSGRQFSNSRSEMNVSTLELGDSALYLCASLRGDTGELFFGEGSRLTVL.